In its sample, the clone carrying this T cell receptor beta chain was seen a few times. The data originate from a study of human T cells and chemical hapten exposure. Germline V lookup: CDR1 LGHDT, CDR2 YNNKEL (reference sequence). The CDR3 is made up of 14 amino acids. V lost 4 bases and J 6 bases, leaving 13 bases between the germline ends. Documented time point: patch test 2, 6 weeks after DPC sensitization. Treatment given: therapeutic diphenylcyclopropenone sensitization with weekly scalp DPC. TCRdb analysed the RACE reads with MiXCR anew, one entry per CDR3 protein. In the table there are roughly 150,000 distinct CDR3 sequences, 12% of which are singletons.

The chain carries TRBV3-1 and TRBJ2-1, with a possible D match to TRBD2 (5 bases). The TCR sequence derives from a woman in her forties or fifties with alopecia areata. Some clones in this sample may be carry-over from other donors' samples. The sequencing here drew on whole blood, taken in connection with sensitization to the hapten diphenylcyclopropenone (DPC). The CDR3 reads CASSPLLVSNEQFF. Written as DNA, the CDR3 is TGTGCCAGCAGCCCTTTACTAGTCTCCAATGAGCAGTTCTTC.